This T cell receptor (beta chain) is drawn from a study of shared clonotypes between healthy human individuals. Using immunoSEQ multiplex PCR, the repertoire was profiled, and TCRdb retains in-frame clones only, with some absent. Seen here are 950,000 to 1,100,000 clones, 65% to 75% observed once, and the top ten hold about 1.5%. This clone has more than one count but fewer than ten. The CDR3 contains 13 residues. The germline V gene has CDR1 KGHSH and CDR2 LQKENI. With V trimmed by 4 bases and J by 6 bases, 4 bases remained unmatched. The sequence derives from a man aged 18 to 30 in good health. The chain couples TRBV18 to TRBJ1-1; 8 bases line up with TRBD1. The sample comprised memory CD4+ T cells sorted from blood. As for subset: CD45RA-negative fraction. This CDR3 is CASSQDRDSEAFF. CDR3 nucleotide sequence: TGTGCCAGCTCACAGGACAGGGATTCTGAAGCTTTCTTT.